This passage covers 17 T cell receptor beta chains from one sample sequenced in a study of blood T cells in healthy people across ages. For the second PCR, which ran for about 6 to 11 cycles, a sample-barcoded 5' primer and a J-beta primer mix were used. TCRdb analysed the 5' RACE reads with MiXCR anew, one entry per CDR3 protein. The sample includes 1,500,000 or so distinct CDR3 sequences, 59% of them seen just once. Material for sequencing was blood. These receptors all come from a man aged 18-30 years in good health.

In its sample, this clonotype was seen a few times. This chain connects TRBV4-1 to TRBJ2-1; perhaps TRBD2 as D (5 bases). Germline loops: CDR1 MGHRA, CDR2 YSYEKL. Trimming left V 3 bases short and J 5 bases short, with 20 bases between. This CDR3 spans 17 amino acids. The CDR3 DNA reads TGCGCCAGCAGCCAGGACTCATGGAAGGTTAGGGACAATGAGCAGTTCTTC. It yields the protein CASSQDSWKVRDNEQFF.

There are a few counts of this clonotype. The CDR3 here is CASSLGPIWLPYEQYF. The CDR3 region has the DNA TGTGCCAGCAGCTTAGGGCCTATTTGGTTGCCCTACGAGCAGTACTTC. The rearrangement joins TRBV7-2 to TRBJ2-7, with D hard to call. Deletions cut 1 base from V and 2 bases from J, with 15 bases between. Germline V gives CDR1 SGHTA, CDR2 FQGNSA. This CDR3 is 16 amino acids long.

V gene TRBV6-5 combines with J gene TRBJ1-2; TRBD1 matches 7 bases. After removal of 6 bases from V and 7 bases from J, the junction contained 8 bases not matched to a gene. The CDR3 has 13 residues. Looked up from germline, CDR1 is MNHEY and CDR2 is SVGAGI. The CDR3 nucleotides are TGTGCCAGCAGCCCGGACAGGTTGTCTGGCTACACCTTC. Translation: CASSPDRLSGYTF.

The gene calls are TRBV6-5 and TRBJ2-5, with TRBD2 matching 11 bases. This CDR3 spans 15 amino acids. The ends lost 7 bases at V and 1 base at J; junction bases unmatched: 5. Germline V gene sequence: CDR1 MNHEY, CDR2 SVGAGI. The DNA for the CDR3 is TGTGCCAGCACCCGACTAGCGGGAACCCAAGAGACCCAGTACTTC. Translating it yields CASTRLAGTQETQYF.

The CDR3 nucleotides read TGTGCCAGCAGGGTAGGGTACCGAGGTAAACAAGAGACCCAGTACTTC. Translating gives CASRVGYRGKQETQYF. The chain uses TRBV27 and TRBJ2-5; D remains unclear. The ends were cut back, 6 bases at V and 2 bases at J, with 19 bases in the middle. The CDR3 consists of 16 residues. Germline values: CDR1 MNHEY, CDR2 SMNVEV (reference sequence).

The chain uses TRBV20-1 and TRBJ2-1; 9 nucleotides agree with TRBD2. This CDR3 comprises 14 residues. The junction had 1 base not matched to a gene; V was cut back by 0 bases and J by 4 bases. Germline values: CDR1 DFQATT, CDR2 SNEGSKA (reference sequence). CDR3 nucleotides: TGCAGTGCTAGAGAGACTAGCGGTTACAATGAGCAGTTCTTC. Encoded protein: CSARETSGYNEQFF.

Details on this clonotype: Germline is not matched at one junction end, which may reflect a read error. This chain links TRBV6-6 with TRBJ2-4; D gene unclear. CDR1 and CDR2 (germline): MNHNY, SVGAGI (reference sequence). The CDR3 is 13 amino acids. CDR3 bases: TGTGCCAGCTGTTACTCAAGTAAAAACATTCAGTACTTC. Its protein is CASCYSSKNIQYF.

The chain combines TRBV6-2 or TRBV6-3 with TRBJ1-5; possible D gene TRBD1, 5 bases. CDR3 length: 17 residues. The germline V gene encodes CDR1 MNHEY and CDR2 SVGEGT. V lost 6 bases and J lost 1, with 19 bases in between. CDR3 sequence (DNA): TGTGCCAGCAGACCCTCTGGCAAGGGGCAGAGCAATCAGCCCCAGCATTTT. This codes for CASRPSGKGQSNQPQHF.

The chain couples TRBV2 to TRBJ1-2; tentatively, D is TRBD1 (6 bases). Germline V gives CDR1 SNHLY, CDR2 FYNNEI. CDR3 length: 13 amino acids. With 6 bases removed from V and 4 bases from J, the gap between germline ends came to 12 bases. The CDR3, as DNA: TGTGCCAGCAGCCAGACAGGCCCCTATGGCTACACCTTC. Residues: CASSQTGPYGYTF.

The rearrangement joins TRBV29-1 to TRBJ2-3; D perhaps matches TRBD2 (6 bases). The CDR3 length is 12 residues. V lost 5 bases to trimming and J lost 5 bases, with 11 bases between them. Germline V gene lookup returns CDR1 SQVTM and CDR2 ANQGSEA. Written as DNA, the CDR3 is TGCAGCGTTCGGATTAGCGGAGATACGCAGTATTTT. Its protein is CSVRISGDTQYF.

The chain recombines TRBV29-1 with TRBJ2-5; 8 positions agree with TRBD1. CDR1 and CDR2 from the germline V gene are SQVTM and ANQGSEA. The CDR3 runs to 14 residues. The trim removed 4 bases at V and 11 bases at J, leaving 15 bases unmatched. CDR3 DNA: TGCAGCGTTGGGGGGACAGGCCGAGGAGGGTTGCAGTACTTC. It yields the protein CSVGGTGRGGLQYF.

The V call is TRBV27, the J call TRBJ2-1; 7 bases line up with TRBD2. Germline V gene lookup returns CDR1 MNHEY and CDR2 SMNVEV (reference sequence). The trim removed 2 bases at V and 0 bases at J, leaving 10 bases unmatched. This CDR3 is built from 18 residues. The CDR3 loop reads CASSLGLAAPSSYNEQFF. The CDR3 DNA is TGTGCCAGCAGTTTAGGGCTAGCGGCTCCGAGCTCCTACAATGAGCAGTTCTTC.

V and J are TRBV7-9 and TRBJ2-3; TRBD2 agrees at 8 bases. Trimming took 6 bases from V and 5 from J; bases not matched to a gene: 10. This CDR3 has 15 residues. Germline CDR1 is SEHNR and CDR2 is FQNEAQ (reference sequence). Here the CDR3 reads CASRNLAGRVDTQYF. CDR3 DNA: TGTGCCAGCAGGAATTTAGCGGGGAGAGTAGATACGCAGTATTTT.

The count of this clonotype is one. The CDR3 spells CASSHRDTFSYEQYF. The CDR3 DNA sequence: TGTGCCAGCAGCCACCGGGACACCTTCTCCTACGAGCAGTACTTC. The rearrangement links TRBV27 to TRBJ2-7; maybe TRBD1 (6 bases). This CDR3 has 15 residues. V was clipped by 6 bases and J by 0 bases, with 15 bases between them. Germline V lookup: CDR1 MNHEY, CDR2 SMNVEV (reference sequence).

The chain uses TRBV7-2 and TRBJ2-3; 7 bases fit TRBD2. Trimming took 5 bases from V and 8 from J; bases not matched to a gene: 13. Germline V gives CDR1 SGHTA, CDR2 FQGNSA. The CDR3 runs to 15 residues. CDR3 protein: CASSPQGGVQGTQYF. For the CDR3, the DNA is TGTGCCAGCAGCCCTCAGGGAGGGGTACAAGGTACGCAGTATTTT.

The J gene is TRBJ1-3, the V gene TRBV6-1, with 7 bases lining up with TRBD1. The ends lost 6 bases at V and 1 base at J; junction bases unmatched: 18. There are 19 residues in the CDR3. Germline assignment: CDR1 MNHNS and CDR2 SASEGT. In DNA, the CDR3 is TGTGCCAGCAGCCTTACAAACCCGGGACAGCTCACTTCTGGAAACACCATATATTTT. Translation gives CASSLTNPGQLTSGNTIYF.

The genes are TRBV10-2 and TRBJ2-3; 12 positions agree with TRBD1. The CDR3 length is 16 residues. V gave up 6 bases and J gave up 5 bases; unmatched junction bases: 9. Germline loops: CDR1 WSHSY, CDR2 SAAADI. The DNA of the CDR3 is TGCGCCAGCAGAGCCGGGACAGGGGGCGATGTAGATACGCAGTATTTT. Protein sequence: CASRAGTGGDVDTQYF.